A selection of T cell receptor beta chains follows, all from one sample in a study of CD8 T cells in ankylosing spondylitis. TCRdb called the 5' RACE reads again in MiXCR, with one record for every CDR3 protein. The sample shows around 770,000 distinct CDR3 sequences, 15% to 20% of them seen only once. Sequenced sample: blood, either unsorted or a sorted T cell fraction (not recorded which). The receptors were gathered from a male donor with ankylosing spondylitis. The CDR3 runs from the conserved cysteine through the conserved F or W. The D gene is left open where the match is weak. The size entry is marked missing in some rows and otherwise reads once, few, many or a size class.

CDR3 length	D gene	J gene	clone size	V gene	CDR3 protein	CDR3 DNA
13	-	TRBJ2-7	many	TRBV5-1	CASSLLGAYEQYF	TGTGCCAGCAGCTTACTGGGGGCCTACGAGCAGTACTTC
13	-	TRBJ2-7	few	TRBV6-2/TRBV6-3	CASSYSLPYEQYF	TGTGCCAGCAGTTACTCTTTACCCTACGAGCAGTACTTC
15	-	TRBJ1-2	-	TRBV5-1	CASSGGAPSNYGYTF	TGCGCCAGCAGCGGCGGGGCCCCGAGTAACTATGGCTACACCTTC
14	-	TRBJ1-5	-	TRBV28	CATHGGGASQPQHF	TGTGCCACCCACGGGGGGGGCGCGAGTCAGCCCCAGCATTTT
19	-	TRBJ1-1	few	TRBV18	CASSPNAPLRAAENTEAFF	TGTGCCAGCTCACCAAACGCCCCCCTACGGGCAGCCGAGAACACTGAAGCTTTCTTT
13	-	TRBJ1-1	many	TRBV5-1	CASSLDDPGKAFF	TGCGCCAGCAGCTTGGATGACCCGGGAAAAGCTTTCTTT
16	TRBD2	TRBJ2-1	few	TRBV29-1	CSVEIRRRETNNEQFF	TGCAGCGTTGAGATCAGGAGGCGGGAGACCAACAATGAGCAGTTCTTC
17	TRBD1	TRBJ1-5	few	TRBV4-2	CASSQELRQGANQPQHF	TGTGCCAGCAGCCAAGAGCTGCGGCAGGGGGCAAATCAGCCCCAGCATTTT
15	-	TRBJ2-1	few	TRBV5-1	CASSLAEGGINEQFF	TGCGCCAGCAGCTTGGCTGAGGGTGGAATCAATGAGCAGTTCTTC
16	TRBD1	TRBJ1-5	-	TRBV4-1	CASSLHGQGGYQPQHF	TGCGCCAGCAGCCTCCACGGACAGGGTGGGTATCAGCCCCAGCATTTT
13	TRBD1	TRBJ2-3	many	TRBV29-1	CSVLGGSTDTQYF	TGCAGCGTTCTAGGGGGCTCCACAGATACGCAGTATTTT
15	TRBD1	TRBJ2-5	-	TRBV5-1	CASSLLIQGKETQYF	TGCGCCAGCAGCTTGTTGATACAGGGGAAAGAGACCCAGTACTTC
13	-	TRBJ2-1	-	TRBV7-9	CASSPPVLYEQFF	TGTGCCAGCAGCCCTCCGGTTCTGTATGAGCAGTTCTTC
15	-	TRBJ2-3	-	TRBV4-1	CASSQVSGPTDTQYF	TGCGCCAGCAGCCAAGTGAGCGGGCCGACAGATACGCAGTATTTT
13	-	TRBJ1-2	-	TRBV10-3	CAIRNQGDYGYTF	TGTGCCATCAGGAACCAGGGCGACTATGGCTACACCTTC
13	-	TRBJ2-5	-	TRBV20-1	CSARPTGRETQYF	TGCAGTGCTAGACCTACAGGGCGGGAGACCCAGTACTTC
15	TRBD2	TRBJ2-1	many	TRBV5-1	CASSFTSGAYNEQFF	TGCGCCAGCAGCTTTACTAGCGGGGCCTACAATGAGCAGTTCTTC
18	TRBD2	TRBJ2-1	-	TRBV5-1	CASSFQTSGSSPYNEQFF	TGCGCCAGCAGCTTTCAGACTAGCGGGAGTAGCCCTTACAATGAGCAGTTCTTC
15	TRBD1	TRBJ2-1	few	TRBV3-1	CASSQVDRGHNEQFF	TGTGCCAGCAGCCAAGTGGACAGGGGACACAATGAGCAGTTCTTC
15	-	TRBJ1-4	-	TRBV7-9	CASSSRAGTNEKLFF	TGTGCCAGCAGCTCCCGCGCGGGAACTAATGAAAAACTGTTTTTT
17	TRBD2	TRBJ2-1	-	TRBV4-3	CASSQEGAGADYNEQFF	TGCGCCAGCAGCCAAGAGGGAGCGGGAGCCGACTACAATGAGCAGTTCTTC
15	TRBD1	TRBJ2-7	few	TRBV9	CASSIGQGISYEQYF	TGTGCCAGCAGCATCGGACAGGGGATCTCCTACGAGCAGTACTTC
15	-	TRBJ1-2	few	TRBV10-2	CASSESTFAHYGYTF	TGCGCCAGCAGTGAGTCGACTTTTGCCCACTATGGCTACACCTTC
16	-	TRBJ2-5	few	TRBV3-1	CASSPQSGSWLETQYF	TGTGCCAGCAGCCCGCAGAGTGGTAGCTGGTTGGAGACCCAGTACTTC
13	TRBD2	TRBJ2-1	-	TRBV5-5	CASSLLTSSEQFF	TGTGCCAGCAGCTTGTTGACTAGCAGTGAGCAGTTCTTC
14	-	TRBJ2-1	-	TRBV5-1	CASSPQDIGNEQFF	TGCGCCAGCAGCCCGCAAGACATCGGCAATGAGCAGTTCTTC
14	-	TRBJ2-1	-	TRBV5-6	CASREASSYNEQFF	TGTGCCAGCAGGGAGGCCAGCTCCTACAATGAGCAGTTCTTC
14	TRBD2	TRBJ2-1	few	TRBV12-3/TRBV12-4	CASSFPSGINEQFF	TGTGCCAGCAGTTTCCCCAGCGGGATCAATGAGCAGTTCTTC
14	-	TRBJ2-3	-	TRBV7-9	CASSLNMPGDTQYF	TGTGCCAGCAGCTTAAACATGCCAGGTGATACGCAGTATTTT
15	-	TRBJ2-3	-	TRBV5-5	CASSITEAGTDTQYF	TGTGCCAGCAGCATAACCGAGGCGGGCACAGATACGCAGTATTTT
18	-	TRBJ2-2	few	TRBV14	CASSHKVFRGRNTGELFF	-
15	TRBD2	TRBJ2-3	few	TRBV6-1	CASHPGGIVTDTQYF	TGTGCCAGCCATCCGGGAGGGATTGTCACAGATACGCAGTATTTT
16	TRBD2	TRBJ2-2	few	TRBV5-1	CASSLTAGVYTGELFF	TGCGCCAGCAGCTTAACAGCGGGAGTTTACACCGGGGAGCTGTTTTTT
18	TRBD2	TRBJ2-2	-	TRBV3-1	CASSPRTSGDANTGELFF	TGTGCCAGCAGCCCCCGGACTAGCGGAGACGCGAACACCGGGGAGCTGTTTTTT
13	-	TRBJ2-3	-	TRBV3-1	CASSRDSHRTQYF	TGTGCCAGCAGCCGGGACTCCCACCGGACGCAGTATTTT
12	-	TRBJ2-3	many	TRBV24-1	CATSLGGDTQYF	TGTGCCACCAGTCTTGGAGGAGATACGCAGTATTTT
14	-	TRBJ1-4	few	TRBV10-3	CAISESVGTEKLFF	TGTGCCATCAGTGAGTCAGTGGGGACTGAAAAACTGTTTTTT